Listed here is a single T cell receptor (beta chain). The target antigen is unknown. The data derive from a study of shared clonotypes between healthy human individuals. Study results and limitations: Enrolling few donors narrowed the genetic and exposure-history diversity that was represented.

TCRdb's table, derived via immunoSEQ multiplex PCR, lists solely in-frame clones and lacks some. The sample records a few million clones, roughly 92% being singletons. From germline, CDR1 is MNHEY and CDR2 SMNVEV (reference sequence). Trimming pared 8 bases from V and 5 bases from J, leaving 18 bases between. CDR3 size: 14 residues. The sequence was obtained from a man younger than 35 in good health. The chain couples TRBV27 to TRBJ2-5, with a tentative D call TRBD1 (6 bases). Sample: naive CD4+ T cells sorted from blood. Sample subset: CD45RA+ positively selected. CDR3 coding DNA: TGTGCCAGCTGGGCTACAGGGCCGGGGGAGACCCAGTACTTC. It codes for CASWATGPGETQYF.